Shown below are 6 T cell receptor beta chains from a single sample sequenced in a study of CD4 T cell repertoires in COVID-19. Profiling relied on immunoSEQ multiplex PCR, and the TCRdb table lists in-frame clones only, not all of them. The data contain around 22,000 clones, more than 75% of them singletons. Sequencing was done directly on freshly isolated, uncultured memory T cells. The sample consisted of central memory CD4+ T cells from blood, taken before the COVID-19 pandemic. The receptors were sampled from a human donor who had COVID-19.

The chain's CDR3 is CASSEAIPGLPPNQPQHF. The CDR3 region has the DNA TGTGCCAGCAGTGAAGCTATCCCAGGGCTCCCCCCCAATCAGCCCCAGCATTTT. This chain connects TRBV6-1 to TRBJ1-5; TRBD1 is a possible D gene (5 bases). Germline-derived CDR1 and CDR2 are MNHNS and SASEGT. V dropped 0 bases and J dropped 3 bases, with 18 bases sitting between them. The CDR3 runs 18 residues.

The chain has TRBV19 and TRBJ1-5, with 9 bases lining up with TRBD1. This CDR3 comprises 14 residues. The germline CDR1 and CDR2 sequences are LNHDA and SQIVND (reference sequence). J gave up 7 bases and V 6 bases, and 7 bases lay outside the gene matches. DNA of the CDR3: TGTGCCAGTAGGTCCGGGACAGGGAAGCAGCCCCAGCATTTT. Its translation: CASRSGTGKQPQHF.

This rearrangement joins TRBV19 to TRBJ2-1, with 7 bases that match TRBD1. CDR3 length equals 15 residues. Unmatched junction bases numbered 5, after V lost 2 bases and J lost 4 bases. Germline assignment: CDR1 LNHDA and CDR2 SQIVND (reference sequence). The DNA for the CDR3 is TGTGCCAGTAGTATAACCGGGACAGCTTACAATGAGCAGTTCTTC. This encodes CASSITGTAYNEQFF.

V gene TRBV7-8 combines with J gene TRBJ2-1; D may be TRBD2 (5 bases). Looked up from germline, CDR1 is SGHVS and CDR2 is FQNEAQ. There are 13 residues in the CDR3. V was clipped by 0 bases and J by 10 bases, with 10 bases between them. The CDR3 reads CASSLALSGEQFF. The CDR3 DNA follows: TGTGCCAGCAGCTTAGCGCTGTCGGGAGAGCAGTTCTTC.

Here the CDR3 reads CASSRTENTGELFF. CDR3 sequence (DNA): TGTGCCAGCAGCCGGACAGAGAACACCGGGGAGCTGTTTTTT. The chain has TRBV5-6 and TRBJ2-2; a possible D gene is TRBD1 (6 bases). Trimming removed 4 bases from V and 1 base from J, with 8 bases in between. Germline assignment: CDR1 SGHDT and CDR2 YYEEEE. The CDR3 totals 14 residues. The full variable domain, in which reference TRBV5-6 and TRBJ2-2 provide the parts outside the CDR3, is DAGVTQSPTHLIKTRGQQVTLRCSPKSGHDTVSWYQQALGQGPQFIFQYYEEEERQRGNFPDRFSGHQFPNYSSELNVNALLLGDSALYLCASSRTENTGELFFGEGSRLTVL.

The V and J genes are TRBV5-6 and TRBJ2-1, with D possibly being TRBD2 (5 bases). CDR3 length: 15 residues. The V gene's germline CDR1 is SGHDT and CDR2 YYEEEE. V gave up 0 bases and J gave up 0 bases, with 7 bases separating them. The CDR3 DNA is TGTGCCAGCAGCTTGGGAGGGATCTCCTACAATGAGCAGTTCTTC. It encodes CASSLGGISYNEQFF.